This T cell receptor (beta chain) was sequenced in a study of shared clonotypes between healthy human individuals. V was cut by 0 bases and J by 6 bases, with 8 bases left in between. The CDR3 is made up of 13 amino acids. In germline, CDR1 is MDHEN, CDR2 SYDVKM. As to this clone: Its specificity is unknown.

Naive CD8 cells lacked CD45RO and underwent positive selection for CCR7, leaving out terminally differentiated effector memory CD45RA+ cells. Adult Caucasians living in Nashville, Tennessee made up all of the donors. The authors' processing: ImmunoSEQ output held junction-only sequences without quality scores, so filtering differed. Some clones are missing from TCRdb's copy, which holds only in-frame ones; the method was immunoSEQ multiplex PCR. D and trimming were read from the DNA, whereas the V and J calls and clone size are those reported in that table. The sample records about 1.9 million clones, just under 95% being singletons. The study, taken as a whole, reports: The diversity represented, both genetic and in exposure history, was limited by few donors. Naive subsets usually exceeded memory subsets in estimated richness.

This TCR derives from a man younger than 35 in good health. Some clones in this sample may be carry-over from other donors' samples. The sample comprised naive CD8+ T cells from PBMCs. The V gene is TRBV28, the J gene TRBJ1-1; D is undetermined. The CDR3 coding sequence is TGTGCCAGCAGTTTATGGGGTGAGGCTGAAGCTTTCTTT. Residues: CASSLWGEAEAFF.